This is a list of T cell receptor beta chains from one sample in a study of blood T cell repertoires in COVID-19. Clones were read by immunoSEQ multiplex PCR, and TCRdb kept only the in-frame ones, dropping some. The data hold about 130,000 clones, with 90% observed a single time. Sequencing input: peripheral blood. The receptors stem from a man in his fifties or sixties with COVID-19, enrolled during active disease. Both conserved end residues are part of each CDR3. D genes are given only for firm matches. Some rows mark clone size as missing; the rest say once, few, many or name a class of expanded clone.

>TRBV6-6|TRBJ2-5|-|-
CASSYSQAQAQYF
TGTGCCAGCAGTTACTCACAGGCTCAGGCCCAGTACTTC
>TRBV11-1|TRBJ2-7|once|-
CASSPHGSTYEQYF
TGTGCCAGCAGCCCCCACGGGTCGACCTACGAGCAGTACTTC
>TRBV3-1/TRBV3-2|TRBJ1-4|-|-
CASSPPGEFNEKLFF
TGTGCCAGCAGCCCCCCGGGAGAGTTTAATGAAAAACTGTTTTTT
>TRBV5-1|TRBJ1-5|-|TRBD1
CASSGDRGDNQPQHF
TGCGCCAGCAGCGGGGACAGGGGTGACAATCAGCCCCAGCATTTT
>TRBV28|TRBJ2-5|-|-
CASSSRRYQETQYF
TGTGCCAGCAGCTCCCGGCGGTACCAAGAGACCCAGTACTTC
>TRBV29-1|TRBJ2-5|-|-
CSVEDTGLGETQYF
TGCAGCGTTGAAGATACAGGTCTAGGGGAGACCCAGTACTTC
>TRBV5-1|TRBJ1-4|-|-
CASSILSPGASTNEKLFF
TGCGCCAGCAGCATCCTATCGCCAGGGGCCTCAACTAATGAAAAACTGTTTTTT
>TRBV7-3|TRBJ2-3|-|TRBD2
CASSLKGTSGEADTQYF
TGTGCCAGCAGCTTAAAGGGGACTAGCGGAGAGGCGGATACGCAGTATTTT
>TRBV29-1|TRBJ1-5|-|TRBD1
CSVVTGGGVDNQPQHF
TGCAGCGTGGTGACAGGGGGGGGAGTTGACAATCAGCCCCAGCATTTT
>TRBV7-2|TRBJ2-1|-|-
CASSLASGDYNEQFF
TGTGCCAGCAGCTTAGCTAGCGGTGATTACAATGAGCAGTTCTTC